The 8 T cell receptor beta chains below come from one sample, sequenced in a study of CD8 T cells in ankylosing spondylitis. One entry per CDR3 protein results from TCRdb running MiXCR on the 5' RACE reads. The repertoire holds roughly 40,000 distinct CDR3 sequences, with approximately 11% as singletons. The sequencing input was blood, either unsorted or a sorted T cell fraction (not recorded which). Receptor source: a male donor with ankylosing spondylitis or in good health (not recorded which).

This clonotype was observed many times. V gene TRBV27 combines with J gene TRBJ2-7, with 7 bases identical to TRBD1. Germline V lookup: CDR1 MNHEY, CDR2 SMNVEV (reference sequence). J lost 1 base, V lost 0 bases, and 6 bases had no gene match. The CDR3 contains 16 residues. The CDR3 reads CASSLSGTVESYEQYF. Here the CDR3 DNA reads TGTGCCAGCAGTTTATCAGGGACAGTGGAATCCTACGAGCAGTACTTC.

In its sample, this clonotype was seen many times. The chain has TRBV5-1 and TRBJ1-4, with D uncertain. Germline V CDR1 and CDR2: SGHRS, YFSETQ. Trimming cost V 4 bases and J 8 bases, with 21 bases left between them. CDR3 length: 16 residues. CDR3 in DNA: TGCGCCAGCAGCGCATCGGCTTGGGATTATGGGGAAAAACTGTTTTTT. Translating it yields CASSASAWDYGEKLFF. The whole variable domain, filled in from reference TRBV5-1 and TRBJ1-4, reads KAGVTQTPRYLIKTRGQQVTLSCSPISGHRSVSWYQQTPGQGLQFLFEYFSETQRNKGNFPGRFSGRQFSNSRSEMNVSTLELGDSALYLCASSASAWDYGEKLFFGSGTQLSVL.

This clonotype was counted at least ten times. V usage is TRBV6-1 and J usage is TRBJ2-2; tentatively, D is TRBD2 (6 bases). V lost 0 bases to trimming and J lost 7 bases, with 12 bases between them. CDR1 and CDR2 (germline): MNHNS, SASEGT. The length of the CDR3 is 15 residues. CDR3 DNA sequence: TGTGCCAGCAGTGAAGCCGGGGGATCGATCGGGGAGCTGTTTTTT. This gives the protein CASSEAGGSIGELFF.

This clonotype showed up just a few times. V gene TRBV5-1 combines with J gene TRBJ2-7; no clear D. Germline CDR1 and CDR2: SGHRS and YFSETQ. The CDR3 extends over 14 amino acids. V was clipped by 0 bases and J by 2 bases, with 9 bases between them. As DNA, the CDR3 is TGCGCCAGCAGCTTGGAGTCGGGCGCCTACGAGCAGTACTTC. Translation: CASSLESGAYEQYF. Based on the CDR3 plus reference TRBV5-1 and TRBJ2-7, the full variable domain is KAGVTQTPRYLIKTRGQQVTLSCSPISGHRSVSWYQQTPGQGLQFLFEYFSETQRNKGNFPGRFSGRQFSNSRSEMNVSTLELGDSALYLCASSLESGAYEQYFGPGTRLTVT.

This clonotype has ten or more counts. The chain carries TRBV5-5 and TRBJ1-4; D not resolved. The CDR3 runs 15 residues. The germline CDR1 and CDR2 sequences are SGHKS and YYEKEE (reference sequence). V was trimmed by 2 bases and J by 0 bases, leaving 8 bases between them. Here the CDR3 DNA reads TGTGCCAGCAGCTTCTACGGATCAACTAATGAAAAACTGTTTTTT. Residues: CASSFYGSTNEKLFF.

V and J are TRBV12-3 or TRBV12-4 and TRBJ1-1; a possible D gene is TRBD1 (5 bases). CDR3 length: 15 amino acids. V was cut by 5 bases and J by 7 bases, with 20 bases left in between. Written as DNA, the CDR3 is TGTGCCAGCAGTCCCCGGGGGTTGGACGGGGGTGAAGCTTTCTTT. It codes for CASSPRGLDGGEAFF.

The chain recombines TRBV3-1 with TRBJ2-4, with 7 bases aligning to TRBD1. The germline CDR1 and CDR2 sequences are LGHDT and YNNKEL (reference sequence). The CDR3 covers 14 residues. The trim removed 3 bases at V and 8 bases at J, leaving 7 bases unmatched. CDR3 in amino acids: CASSQAGTVDIQYF. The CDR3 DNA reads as TGTGCCAGCAGCCAGGCCGGGACAGTGGACATTCAGTACTTC.

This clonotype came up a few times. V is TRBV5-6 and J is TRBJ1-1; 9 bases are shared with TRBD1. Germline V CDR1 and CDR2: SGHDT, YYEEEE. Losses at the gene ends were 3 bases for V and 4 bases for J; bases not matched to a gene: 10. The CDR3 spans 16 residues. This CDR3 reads CASSSRDREVITEAFF. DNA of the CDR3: TGTGCCAGCAGCTCCAGGGACAGGGAAGTTATCACTGAAGCTTTCTTT.